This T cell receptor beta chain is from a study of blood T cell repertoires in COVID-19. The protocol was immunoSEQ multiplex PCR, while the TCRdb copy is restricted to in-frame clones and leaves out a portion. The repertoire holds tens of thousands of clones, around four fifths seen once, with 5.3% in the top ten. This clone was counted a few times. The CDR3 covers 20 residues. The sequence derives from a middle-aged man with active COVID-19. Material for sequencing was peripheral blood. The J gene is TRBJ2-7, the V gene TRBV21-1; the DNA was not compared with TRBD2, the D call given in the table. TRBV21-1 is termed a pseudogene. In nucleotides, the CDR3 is TGTGCCAGCAGCAAAGCGGGAACTAGCGGGAGGGCCTCCCTCCACTACGAGCAGTACTTC. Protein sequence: CASSKAGTSGRASLHYEQYF.